This T cell receptor beta chain was identified during a study of blood T cell repertoires in COVID-19. Study as a whole: There were acute and convalescent COVID-19 samples, and they came from the United States, Italy and Spain.

Adults between about 18 and 89 years of age took part from more than 20 US areas. Participants' reported clinical history set cohort assignment. Original processing methods: Scientists estimated how many nucleated cells there were by amplifying reference gene primers. The table came from immunoSEQ multiplex PCR; TCRdb's copy has only in-frame clones and leaves some out. V, J and clone size reflect that table, while D and trimming were determined from the DNA. This repertoire shows some 290,000 clones, more than 75% found once; its top ten account for 2% to 2.5%. The V gene's germline CDR1 is MNHEY and CDR2 SMNVEV (reference sequence). This CDR3 has 15 amino acids. Trimming cost V 0 bases and J 4 bases, with 10 bases left between them.

This clonotype was obtained from a woman in her 40s with acute COVID-19. The chain employs TRBV27 and TRBJ1-5; unclear D gene. Sequenced sample: PBMCs or T cells enriched from blood (not recorded which). The CDR3, as DNA: TGTGCCAGCAGTTTATCCCAGACATGGAATCAGCCCCAGCATTTT. It encodes CASSLSQTWNQPQHF.